A selection of T cell receptor beta chains follows, all from one sample in a study of early T cells in non-severe SARS-CoV-2 infection. MiXCR was run by TCRdb on the 5' RACE reads, yielding one entry per CDR3 protein. The sample carries about 89,000 distinct CDR3 sequences, 15% to 20% recorded once. The specimen was whole blood, collected at baseline. The receptors stem from an adult who was a healthcare worker with PCR-confirmed SARS-CoV-2 infection or an uninfected control (not recorded which). Each CDR3 is given with its conserved first and last residue. The D gene is left open where the match is weak. Size tells how often a clone was seen (once, few, many) or the class of an expanded clone, and some rows leave it out.

abundance: many
j_gene: TRBJ1-6
v_gene: TRBV28
d_gene: .
CDR3aa: CASSSPSLNSPLHF
CDR3nt: TGTGCCAGCAGTTCGCCAAGTCTAAATTCACCCCTCCACTTT

abundance: few
j_gene: TRBJ1-6
v_gene: TRBV12-3/TRBV12-4
d_gene: .
CDR3aa: CASSSMLRGNSPLHF
CDR3nt: TGTGCCAGCAGTTCCATGTTACGCGGGAATTCACCCCTCCACTTT

abundance: .
j_gene: TRBJ2-4
v_gene: TRBV6-4
d_gene: .
CDR3aa: CASSDMFVGPAKNIQYF
CDR3nt: TGTGCCAGCAGTGATATGTTTGTAGGACCAGCCAAAAACATTCAGTACTTC

abundance: many
j_gene: TRBJ2-1
v_gene: TRBV20-1
d_gene: TRBD2
CDR3aa: CSAPGTSGASSYNEQFF
CDR3nt: TGCAGTGCTCCCGGGACTAGCGGGGCGAGCTCCTACAATGAGCAGTTCTTC

abundance: many
j_gene: TRBJ2-7
v_gene: TRBV7-2
d_gene: .
CDR3aa: CASSSPGATRKNF
CDR3nt: TGTGCCAGCAGCTCCCCAGGGGCCACTAGAAAGAACTTC

abundance: .
j_gene: TRBJ2-3
v_gene: TRBV20-1
d_gene: TRBD2
CDR3aa: CSASDLAGGPGTDTQYF
CDR3nt: TGCAGTGCTAGTGATCTAGCGGGAGGGCCTGGCACAGATACGCAGTATTTT

abundance: few
j_gene: TRBJ2-1
v_gene: TRBV6-1
d_gene: .
CDR3aa: CASKGDSSYNEQFF
CDR3nt: TGTGCCAGCAAGGGCGACAGCTCCTACAATGAGCAGTTCTTC

abundance: .
j_gene: TRBJ1-6
v_gene: TRBV7-9
d_gene: .
CDR3aa: CASSLVGTKNSPLHF
CDR3nt: TGTGCCAGCAGCTTGGTGGGGACGAAAAATTCACCCCTCCACTTT

abundance: many
j_gene: TRBJ2-3
v_gene: TRBV10-3
d_gene: .
CDR3aa: CATTRTFTDTQYF
CDR3nt: TGTGCCACCACCAGGACGTTCACAGATACGCAGTATTTT

abundance: many
j_gene: TRBJ2-7
v_gene: TRBV2
d_gene: .
CDR3aa: CASSSGTYEQYF
CDR3nt: TGTGCCAGCAGTTCCGGGACCTACGAGCAGTACTTC

abundance: .
j_gene: TRBJ2-6
v_gene: TRBV3-1
d_gene: .
CDR3aa: CASSGTFSGANVLTF
CDR3nt: TGTGCCAGCAGTGGGACCTTCTCTGGGGCCAACGTCCTGACTTTC

abundance: .
j_gene: TRBJ1-5
v_gene: TRBV30
d_gene: .
CDR3aa: CAWSVRRNQPQHF
CDR3nt: TGTGCCTGGAGTGTACGGCGGAATCAGCCCCAGCATTTT

abundance: few
j_gene: TRBJ2-1
v_gene: TRBV7-6
d_gene: TRBD2
CDR3aa: CASSLVAGGASYNEQFF
CDR3nt: TGTGCCAGCAGCTTAGTTGCCGGGGGGGCCTCCTACAATGAGCAGTTCTTC

abundance: .
j_gene: TRBJ2-1
v_gene: TRBV5-1
d_gene: .
CDR3aa: CASSLAGSGAYNEQFF
CDR3nt: TGCGCCAGCAGCTTGGCTGGTAGCGGAGCCTACAATGAGCAGTTCTTC

abundance: few
j_gene: TRBJ2-3
v_gene: TRBV6-1
d_gene: TRBD2
CDR3aa: CASSEGASGSDTQYF
CDR3nt: TGTGCCAGCAGTGAAGGGGCTAGCGGTTCAGATACGCAGTATTTT

abundance: .
j_gene: TRBJ2-3
v_gene: TRBV11-3
d_gene: TRBD2
CDR3aa: CASSRSGVGTDTQYF
CDR3nt: TGTGCCAGCAGTCGTAGCGGGGTTGGCACAGATACGCAGTATTTT

abundance: .
j_gene: TRBJ2-1
v_gene: TRBV6-5
d_gene: TRBD2
CDR3aa: CASSYSALAGGGEQFF
CDR3nt: TGTGCCAGCAGTTACTCAGCACTAGCGGGAGGTGGGGAGCAGTTCTTC

abundance: few
j_gene: TRBJ1-6
v_gene: TRBV7-9
d_gene: .
CDR3aa: CASRRFQGLNSPLHF
CDR3nt: TGTGCCAGCAGGCGCTTCCAGGGCCTCAATTCACCCCTCCACTTT

abundance: few
j_gene: TRBJ2-2
v_gene: TRBV25-1
d_gene: .
CDR3aa: CASSEQGSGELFF
CDR3nt: TGTGCCAGCAGTGAACAGGGTTCCGGGGAGCTGTTTTTT

abundance: few
j_gene: TRBJ2-3
v_gene: TRBV20-1
d_gene: .
CDR3aa: CSAPTDTQYF
CDR3nt: TGCAGTGCACCCACAGATACGCAGTATTTT

abundance: few
j_gene: TRBJ2-7
v_gene: TRBV7-9
d_gene: .
CDR3aa: CAIPGQGPYF
CDR3nt: TGTGCGATCCCCGGGCAGGGCCCGTACTTC

abundance: few
j_gene: TRBJ2-1
v_gene: TRBV14
d_gene: .
CDR3aa: CASKGLPPGYNEQFF
CDR3nt: TGTGCCAGCAAGGGACTCCCACCGGGGTACAATGAGCAGTTCTTC

abundance: few
j_gene: TRBJ2-2
v_gene: TRBV19
d_gene: TRBD2
CDR3aa: CASKAGEDTGELFF
CDR3nt: TGTGCCAGTAAGGCGGGAGAGGATACCGGGGAGCTGTTTTTT

abundance: once
j_gene: TRBJ2-3
v_gene: TRBV10-2
d_gene: TRBD2
CDR3aa: CASSALAGVSTDTQYF
CDR3nt: TGCGCCAGCAGTGCACTAGCGGGGGTTAGCACAGATACGCAGTATTTT

abundance: .
j_gene: TRBJ2-6
v_gene: TRBV24-1
d_gene: TRBD1
CDR3aa: CATSDGDRIAGANVLTF
CDR3nt: TGTGCCACCAGTGATGGGGACAGGATCGCTGGGGCCAACGTCCTGACTTTC

abundance: .
j_gene: TRBJ2-7
v_gene: TRBV23-1
d_gene: .
CDR3aa: CASSQRTSYEQYF
CDR3nt: TGCGCCAGCAGTCAGAGGACATCCTACGAGCAGTACTTC

abundance: .
j_gene: TRBJ1-2
v_gene: TRBV7-9
d_gene: .
CDR3aa: CASSLVVGDGYTF
CDR3nt: TGTGCCAGCAGCTTAGTGGTAGGGGATGGCTACACCTTC

abundance: .
j_gene: TRBJ1-1
v_gene: TRBV27
d_gene: .
CDR3aa: CASSPYKGTGTDEAFF
CDR3nt: TGTGCCAGCAGTCCCTACAAAGGAACTGGGACGGATGAAGCTTTCTTT

abundance: .
j_gene: TRBJ2-1
v_gene: TRBV6-5
d_gene: TRBD2
CDR3aa: CASSLRLAGNNEQFF
CDR3nt: TGTGCCAGCAGCCTAAGACTAGCGGGGAACAATGAGCAGTTCTTC

abundance: .
j_gene: TRBJ2-5
v_gene: TRBV29-1
d_gene: .
CDR3aa: CSVGGAGETQYF
CDR3nt: TGCAGCGTTGGGGGCGCGGGTGAGACCCAGTACTTC

abundance: many
j_gene: TRBJ1-1
v_gene: TRBV3-1
d_gene: TRBD1
CDR3aa: CASSQGATGLVSALNTEAFF
CDR3nt: TGTGCCAGCAGCCAAGGGGCGACAGGGCTTGTAAGTGCCCTGAACACTGAAGCTTTCTTT

abundance: few
j_gene: TRBJ1-6
v_gene: TRBV20-1
d_gene: .
CDR3aa: CSATHSYNSPLHF
CDR3nt: TGCAGTGCAACTCACAGCTATAATTCACCCCTCCACTTT

abundance: .
j_gene: TRBJ2-7
v_gene: TRBV9
d_gene: TRBD2
CDR3aa: CASSVGLVPYEQYF
CDR3nt: TGTGCCAGCAGCGTCGGACTAGTCCCCTACGAGCAGTACTTC

abundance: .
j_gene: TRBJ1-5
v_gene: TRBV5-1
d_gene: TRBD1
CDR3aa: CASSWRTGALPQHF
CDR3nt: TGCGCCAGCAGCTGGCGGACAGGGGCCCTGCCCCAGCATTTT

abundance: .
j_gene: TRBJ2-1
v_gene: TRBV5-1
d_gene: TRBD2
CDR3aa: CASSLPGLAGVGPYNEQFF
CDR3nt: TGCGCCAGCAGCTTGCCCGGACTAGCGGGAGTAGGGCCCTACAATGAGCAGTTCTTC

abundance: .
j_gene: TRBJ2-1
v_gene: TRBV14
d_gene: .
CDR3aa: CASSQAYGIYNEQFF
CDR3nt: TGTGCCAGCAGCCAAGCGTACGGGATCTACAATGAGCAGTTCTTC

abundance: few
j_gene: TRBJ2-2
v_gene: TRBV11-2
d_gene: .
CDR3aa: CASSHRSANTGELFF
CDR3nt: TGTGCCAGCAGCCATAGATCAGCGAACACCGGGGAGCTGTTTTTT

abundance: .
j_gene: TRBJ2-2
v_gene: TRBV7-8
d_gene: TRBD1
CDR3aa: CASSLVSGQGSGELFF
CDR3nt: TGTGCCAGCAGCTTAGTTTCAGGACAGGGATCCGGGGAGCTGTTTTTT

abundance: many
j_gene: TRBJ2-7
v_gene: TRBV6-1
d_gene: .
CDR3aa: CASSSRGAYEQYF
CDR3nt: TGTGCCAGCAGTTCCCGAGGGGCCTACGAGCAGTACTTC

abundance: few
j_gene: TRBJ2-3
v_gene: TRBV18
d_gene: TRBD1
CDR3aa: CASSRQGSTDTQYF
CDR3nt: TGTGCCAGCTCGCGACAGGGAAGCACAGATACGCAGTATTTT

abundance: few
j_gene: TRBJ1-1
v_gene: TRBV5-1
d_gene: TRBD1
CDR3aa: CASSWGTGLSNTEAFF
CDR3nt: TGCGCCAGCAGCTGGGGGACAGGGTTGTCTAACACTGAAGCTTTCTTT

abundance: .
j_gene: TRBJ2-7
v_gene: TRBV2
d_gene: .
CDR3aa: CASRMGTQSYEQYF
CDR3nt: TGTGCCAGCAGGATGGGGACTCAGTCCTACGAGCAGTACTTC

abundance: many
j_gene: TRBJ2-5
v_gene: TRBV19
d_gene: .
CDR3aa: CASSSAETQYF
CDR3nt: TGTGCCAGTAGTTCAGCGGAGACCCAGTACTTC

abundance: .
j_gene: TRBJ2-1
v_gene: TRBV7-6
d_gene: TRBD2
CDR3aa: CASSQSAGGAGEQFF
CDR3nt: TGTGCCAGCAGCCAGTCCGCGGGGGGAGCGGGTGAGCAGTTCTTC

abundance: few
j_gene: TRBJ2-3
v_gene: TRBV4-2
d_gene: TRBD2
CDR3aa: CASSQGLAATDTQYF
CDR3nt: TGTGCCAGCAGCCAAGGACTAGCGGCCACAGATACGCAGTATTTT

abundance: .
j_gene: TRBJ2-7
v_gene: TRBV20-1
d_gene: .
CDR3aa: CSAVPGQESAGQYF
CDR3nt: TGCAGTGCTGTACCGGGACAAGAAAGTGCTGGGCAGTACTTC

abundance: few
j_gene: TRBJ1-5
v_gene: TRBV12-3/TRBV12-4
d_gene: .
CDR3aa: CASSLSPGRQPQHF
CDR3nt: TGTGCCAGCAGTTTATCCCCGGGGAGGCAGCCCCAGCATTTT

abundance: few
j_gene: TRBJ1-6
v_gene: TRBV4-1
d_gene: TRBD1
CDR3aa: CASSQDDGTGDSPLHF
CDR3nt: TGCGCCAGCAGCCAAGATGACGGGACAGGAGATTCACCCCTCCACTTT

abundance: .
j_gene: TRBJ2-3
v_gene: TRBV4-3
d_gene: .
CDR3aa: CASSVSATSTDTQYF
CDR3nt: TGCGCCAGCAGCGTTAGCGCAACTAGCACAGATACGCAGTATTTT

abundance: few
j_gene: TRBJ2-3
v_gene: TRBV18
d_gene: TRBD2
CDR3aa: CASLSSGSGTDTQYF
CDR3nt: TGTGCCAGCTTGTCTAGCGGGAGCGGAACAGATACGCAGTATTTT

abundance: few
j_gene: TRBJ1-2
v_gene: TRBV5-1
d_gene: .
CDR3aa: CASSPQDDYGYTF
CDR3nt: TGCGCCAGCAGCCCCCAGGACGACTATGGCTACACCTTC

abundance: few
j_gene: TRBJ2-5
v_gene: TRBV7-2
d_gene: .
CDR3aa: CASSLGGAVETQYF
CDR3nt: TGTGCCAGCAGCTTAGGGGGGGCGGTGGAGACCCAGTACTTC

abundance: few
j_gene: TRBJ2-1
v_gene: TRBV20-1
d_gene: TRBD2
CDR3aa: CSARDYSGRANEQFF
CDR3nt: TGCAGTGCTAGAGATTATAGCGGGAGGGCCAACGAGCAGTTCTTC

abundance: few
j_gene: TRBJ1-2
v_gene: TRBV2
d_gene: .
CDR3aa: CASSEARQNYGYTF
CDR3nt: TGTGCCAGCAGTGAAGCGCGGCAGAACTATGGCTACACCTTC

abundance: few
j_gene: TRBJ1-4
v_gene: TRBV19
d_gene: .
CDR3aa: CASTYRAPGEKLFF
CDR3nt: TGTGCCAGTACCTACCGGGCACCGGGGGAAAAACTGTTTTTT

abundance: many
j_gene: TRBJ2-1
v_gene: TRBV6-5
d_gene: .
CDR3aa: CASSPGSYNEQFF
CDR3nt: TGTGCCAGCAGCCCAGGTTCCTACAATGAGCAGTTCTTC

abundance: .
j_gene: TRBJ2-2
v_gene: TRBV5-1
d_gene: .
CDR3aa: CASSLGAEGTGELFF
CDR3nt: TGCGCCAGCAGCTTGGGAGCGGAAGGAACCGGGGAGCTGTTTTTT